A single sample is the source of the 10 T cell receptor beta chains below, sequenced in a study of T cell repertoires in cytomegalovirus infection. Their recognized antigens are unknown. TCRdb passed the reads through MiXCR, listing each CDR3 protein once. Among approximately 120,000 distinct CDR3 sequences, 32% were seen once, and the ten largest hold approximately 50%. Specimen: CD8+ T cells from cultured PBMCs, collected from culture after CMV antigen stimulation. Source of these receptors: a human donor in good health (CMV status not recorded). Some clones in this sample may be carry-over from other donors' samples.

This clonotype came up a few times. The rearrangement joins TRBV7-9 to TRBJ1-1; D remains ambiguous. The CDR3 runs 15 residues. V lost 3 bases and J lost 0, with 11 bases in between. CDR1 and CDR2 (germline): SEHNR, FQNEAQ (reference sequence). As DNA, the CDR3 is TGTGCCAGCAGCTTGCTGGGCGGGGTGAACACTGAAGCTTTCTTT. Translation: CASSLLGGVNTEAFF.

This clonotype was counted between two and nine times. The rearrangement joins TRBV20-1 to TRBJ2-1, with no clear D. The ends were cut back, 5 bases at V and 0 bases at J, with 20 bases in the middle. The CDR3 is made up of 17 amino acids. Germline loops: CDR1 DFQATT, CDR2 SNEGSKA (reference sequence). CDR3 amino acids: CSAPPRRPLRSYNEQFF. The CDR3 DNA reads TGCAGTGCTCCCCCCCGAAGGCCTCTACGCTCCTACAATGAGCAGTTCTTC.

For the CDR3, the DNA is TGTGCCAGCAGCTTAGATCGGACGACCTGGGAGACCCAGTACTTC. This encodes CASSLDRTTWETQYF. The rearrangement joins TRBV11-2 to TRBJ2-5; D is unclear. The CDR3 consists of 15 residues. Trimming removed 0 bases from V and 5 bases from J, with 13 bases in between. Germline V gene sequence: CDR1 SGHAT, CDR2 FQNNGV.

This clonotype has only one observation. The V gene is TRBV24-1, the J gene TRBJ2-3; D may be TRBD1 (6 bases). This CDR3 is built from 15 residues. Trimming cost V 4 bases and J 2 bases, with 12 bases left between them. Per germline, CDR1 KGHDR and CDR2 SFDVKD. The CDR3 bases are TGTGCCACCAGTGAGTCTGGGGGCCCCACAGATACGCAGTATTTT. Amino acid sequence: CATSESGGPTDTQYF.

This clonotype has ten or more counts. The J gene is TRBJ2-1, the V gene TRBV11-1; 14 bases fit TRBD2. The CDR3 totals 18 residues. In germline, CDR1 is SGHAT, CDR2 FQDESV (reference sequence). J was trimmed by 2 bases and V by 6 bases; bases with no gene match: 9. This CDR3 is CASSFSRLAGGTYNEQFF. The CDR3 nucleotides read TGTGCCAGCAGTTTCTCTCGACTAGCGGGGGGGACCTACAATGAGCAGTTCTTC.

This clonotype was detected ten times or more. The chain couples TRBV7-6 to TRBJ2-1; D not resolved. This CDR3 has 16 amino acids. From germline, CDR1 is SGHVS and CDR2 FNYEAQ. V shed 1 base and J shed 3 bases, with 13 bases lying between them. This CDR3 is CASSLGVTEVYNEQFF. The CDR3 nucleotides are TGTGCCAGCAGCTTAGGGGTCACAGAGGTCTACAATGAGCAGTTCTTC.

This clonotype was seen more than once but under ten times. The V and J genes are TRBV7-2 and TRBJ1-6, with D perhaps matching TRBD1 (5 bases). The V and J ends lost 4 bases and 6 bases respectively, with 16 bases between them. Germline values: CDR1 SGHTA, CDR2 FQGNSA. This CDR3 has 16 residues. This CDR3 reads CASSWGEGFGNSPLHF. The CDR3 coding sequence is TGTGCCAGCAGCTGGGGGGAGGGCTTCGGTAATTCACCCCTCCACTTT. Variable domain in full (rest from reference TRBV7-2 and TRBJ1-6): GAGVSQSPSNKVTEKGKDVELRCDPISGHTALYWYRQSLGQGLEFLIYFQGNSAPDKSGLPSDRFSAERTGGSVSTLTIQRTQQEDSAVYLCASSWGEGFGNSPLHFGNGTRLTVT.

This clonotype was seen ten or more times. V is TRBV7-2 and J is TRBJ2-5, with 7 bases lining up with TRBD2. The CDR3 has 15 amino acids. Germline loops: CDR1 SGHTA, CDR2 FQGNSA. V trimming: 1 base; J trimming: 5 bases; junction bases outside the gene matches: 7. CDR3 DNA sequence: TGTGCCAGCAGCTTAGGGGGGGGACGAGGGGAGACCCAGTACTTC. Translated, it gives CASSLGGGRGETQYF. Full variable domain (rest looked up from reference TRBV7-2 and TRBJ2-5): GAGVSQSPSNKVTEKGKDVELRCDPISGHTALYWYRQSLGQGLEFLIYFQGNSAPDKSGLPSDRFSAERTGGSVSTLTIQRTQQEDSAVYLCASSLGGGRGETQYFGPGTRLLVL.

The chain links TRBV6-1 to TRBJ2-2, with TRBD1 matching 11 bases. There are 16 residues in the CDR3. With 7 bases clipped from V and 7 bases from J, the junction kept 11 bases outside the gene matches. Per the germline V gene, CDR1 is MNHNS and CDR2 is SASEGT. Written as DNA, the CDR3 is TGTGCCAGCAAACCCGGGACAGGGGGGTACGGCGGGGAGCTGTTTTTT. It specifies CASKPGTGGYGGELFF.

The chain has TRBV5-6 and TRBJ1-3; no clear D gene. CDR3 size: 17 residues. Germline CDR1 SGHDT, CDR2 YYEEEE. Trimming removed 3 bases at V and 0 bases at J, with 16 bases between. The CDR3 DNA follows: TGTGCCAGCAGCTCGGGTTGGGCGGATGGCTCTGGAAACACCATATATTTT. Encoded protein: CASSSGWADGSGNTIYF.